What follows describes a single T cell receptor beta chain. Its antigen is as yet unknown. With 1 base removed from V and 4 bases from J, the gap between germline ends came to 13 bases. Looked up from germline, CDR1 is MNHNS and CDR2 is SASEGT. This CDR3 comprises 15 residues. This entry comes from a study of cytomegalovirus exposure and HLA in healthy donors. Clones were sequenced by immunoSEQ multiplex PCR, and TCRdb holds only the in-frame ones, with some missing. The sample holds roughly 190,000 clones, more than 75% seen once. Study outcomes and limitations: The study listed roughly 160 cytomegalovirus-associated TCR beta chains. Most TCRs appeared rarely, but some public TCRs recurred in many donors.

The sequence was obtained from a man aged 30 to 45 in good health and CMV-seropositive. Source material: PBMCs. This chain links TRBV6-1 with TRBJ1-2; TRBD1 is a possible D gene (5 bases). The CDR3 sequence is CASSEELRGGYGYTF. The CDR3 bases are TGTGCCAGCAGTGAAGAACTTAGGGGCGGCTATGGCTACACCTTC.